These T cell receptor beta chains were read from a single sample in a study of T cells in Graves' hyperthyroidism and ophthalmopathy. TCRdb reprocessed the multiplex PCR reads with MiXCR, giving one entry per CDR3 protein. The data show more than 550,000 distinct CDR3 sequences, 18% seen once. Sequences were obtained from blood. The receptors derive from a woman between 50 and 59 years old with Graves' hyperthyroidism that later progressed to Graves' ophthalmopathy. The CDR3 runs from the conserved cysteine through the conserved F or W. Each record gives: V gene, J gene, CDR3 protein.

v_call: TRBV20-1; j_call: TRBJ1-2; cdr3_aa: CSASIRPKRYGYTF
v_call: TRBV9; j_call: TRBJ2-1; cdr3_aa: CASSVGRVDNEQFF
v_call: TRBV4-2; j_call: TRBJ1-1; cdr3_aa: CASSQRQGGAGAFF
v_call: TRBV6-1; j_call: TRBJ1-5; cdr3_aa: CASERDRVVQPQHF
v_call: TRBV18; j_call: TRBJ2-7; cdr3_aa: CASSPQNLASGLYEQYF
v_call: TRBV3-1; j_call: TRBJ1-1; cdr3_aa: CASSHGGDTEAFF
v_call: TRBV27; j_call: TRBJ2-3; cdr3_aa: CASSSFQEGVGTQYF
v_call: TRBV7-3; j_call: TRBJ1-1; cdr3_aa: CASSLMGGGVNTEAFF
v_call: TRBV2; j_call: TRBJ1-1; cdr3_aa: CASLWMNTEAFF
v_call: TRBV9; j_call: TRBJ1-4; cdr3_aa: CASSVRGANNEKLFF
v_call: TRBV27; j_call: TRBJ1-6; cdr3_aa: CASSASGSPLHF
v_call: TRBV2; j_call: TRBJ1-6; cdr3_aa: CASSEGDLSPLHF
v_call: TRBV10-3; j_call: TRBJ2-1; cdr3_aa: CAISEIRRGGLTGNEQFF
v_call: TRBV7-8; j_call: TRBJ2-7; cdr3_aa: CASSPSAKGLEQYF
v_call: TRBV19; j_call: TRBJ1-5; cdr3_aa: CASSGLSDRSNQPQHF
v_call: TRBV19; j_call: TRBJ2-3; cdr3_aa: CASSTYRRGGPDTQYF
v_call: TRBV4-1; j_call: TRBJ1-5; cdr3_aa: CASSQGGDQPQHF
v_call: TRBV4-1; j_call: TRBJ2-2; cdr3_aa: CASSQEQGTGELFF
v_call: TRBV5-4; j_call: TRBJ2-2; cdr3_aa: CASRGSGGLNTGELFF
v_call: TRBV3-1; j_call: TRBJ1-2; cdr3_aa: CASSQGEGLIGRGYTF